A single TCR beta chain is shown here with its context. The target antigen is unknown. The V and J ends lost 1 base and 3 bases respectively, with 1 base between them. The length of the CDR3 is 12 residues. The germline CDR1 and CDR2 sequences are LNHNV and YYDKDF (reference sequence). This specimen comes from a study of T cell responses to AZD1222 COVID-19 vaccine. General study points: Clonal diversity may have been underestimated, and the donors were mostly white British, with more females than males.

Using immunoSEQ multiplex PCR, the repertoire was profiled, and TCRdb retains in-frame clones only, with some absent. Counted here are roughly 160,000 clones, roughly 90% occurring once; the ten biggest clones make up over 4%. The sample was peripheral blood, taken 28 days after the second AZD1222 dose. J is TRBJ2-1 and V is TRBV15; no definite D call. The receptor was derived from an adult who received the AZD1222 COVID-19 vaccine. The CDR3 bases are TGTGCCACCAGCAGAGTCTACAATGAGCAGTTCTTC. As protein: CATSRVYNEQFF.